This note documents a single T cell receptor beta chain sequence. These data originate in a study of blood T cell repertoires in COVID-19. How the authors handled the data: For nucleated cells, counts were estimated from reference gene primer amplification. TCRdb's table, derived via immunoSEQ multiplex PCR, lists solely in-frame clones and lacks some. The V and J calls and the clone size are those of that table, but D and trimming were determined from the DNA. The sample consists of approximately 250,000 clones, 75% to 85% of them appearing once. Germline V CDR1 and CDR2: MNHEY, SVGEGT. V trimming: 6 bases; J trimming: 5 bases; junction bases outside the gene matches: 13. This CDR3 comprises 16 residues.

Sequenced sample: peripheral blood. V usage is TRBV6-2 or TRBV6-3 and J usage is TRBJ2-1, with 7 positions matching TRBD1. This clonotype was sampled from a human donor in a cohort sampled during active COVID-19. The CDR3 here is CASSFPRGQLNNEQFF. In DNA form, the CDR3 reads TGTGCCAGCAGCTTCCCAAGGGGACAGCTAAACAATGAGCAGTTCTTC.